Shown below are 13 T cell receptor beta chains from a single sample sequenced in a study of blood T cells in healthy people across ages. Then a second PCR, running roughly 7 to 11 cycles, was carried out with a sample-barcoded 5' primer and a J-beta primer mix. TCRdb re-analysed the 5' RACE reads in MiXCR, keeping a single row per CDR3 protein. The sample lists more than 550,000 distinct CDR3 sequences, around a fifth occurring once. The material sequenced was blood. The source of these receptors is a man in his 70s in good health.

This clonotype was detected only a few times. The chain links TRBV9 to TRBJ2-1, with 15 nucleotides matching TRBD2. The ends lost 0 bases at V and 2 bases at J; junction bases unmatched: 6. Germline V lookup: CDR1 SGDLS, CDR2 YYNGEE. CDR3 length equals 19 residues. The CDR3 loop reads CASSVGMGLAGGTYNEQFF. The CDR3, as DNA: TGTGCCAGCAGCGTAGGTATGGGACTAGCGGGGGGTACCTACAATGAGCAGTTCTTC.

CDR3 amino acids: CASLTAVYEQYF. The CDR3 DNA reads TGTGCCAGCCTGACAGCAGTCTACGAGCAGTACTTC. The gene calls are TRBV6-1 and TRBJ2-7; perhaps TRBD1 as D (5 bases). The CDR3 extends over 12 amino acids. The V and J ends lost 8 bases and 3 bases respectively, with 11 bases between them. In germline, CDR1 is MNHNS, CDR2 SASEGT.

This clonotype was found a few times. At one end the junction does not follow the germline gene, possibly because of a read error. The chain employs TRBV12-3 or TRBV12-4 and TRBJ2-7, with 9 nucleotides matching TRBD2. The CDR3 loop spans 12 amino acids. The CDR3 loop is CASRLAGDEQYF. CDR3 sequence (DNA): TGTGCCAGCAGGTTAGCGGGGGACGAGCAGTACTTC.

J is TRBJ1-1 and V is TRBV6-1; 10 positions agree with TRBD1. The ends lost 7 bases at V and 9 bases at J; junction bases unmatched: 8. This CDR3 has 13 residues. CDR1 and CDR2 (germline): MNHNS, SASEGT. The CDR3 coding sequence is TGTGCCAGCATCCGGGACAGGGGTAACCAAGCTTTCTTT. Translated, it gives CASIRDRGNQAFF.

This clonotype has just a few counts. The chain recombines TRBV6-6 with TRBJ2-5; D unresolved. The CDR3 runs 15 residues. Germline V gene data show CDR1 as MNHNY and CDR2 as SVGAGI (reference sequence). V was clipped by 2 bases and J by 5 bases, with 15 bases between them. The CDR3 here is CASSYVVEGWETQYF. CDR3 bases: TGTGCCAGCAGTTACGTGGTGGAAGGTTGGGAGACCCAGTACTTC.

The V gene is TRBV6-1, the J gene TRBJ2-1, with D perhaps TRBD2 (7 bases). Germline V gene data show CDR1 as MNHNS and CDR2 as SASEGT. V lost 7 bases, J lost 6 bases, and 16 bases lay in between. This CDR3 contains 14 residues. The CDR3 bases are TGTGCCAGCACCCAGCGGGGAGGGGGCAATGAGCAGTTCTTC. Translation gives CASTQRGGGNEQFF.

The table lists this clonotype with many counts. V gene TRBV18 combines with J gene TRBJ2-7; D possibly uses TRBD1 or TRBD2 (5 bases each). V dropped 0 bases and J dropped 1 base, with 7 bases sitting between them. The V gene's germline CDR1 is KGHSH and CDR2 LQKENI. The CDR3 has 14 amino acids. The CDR3 loop is CASSPPGPSYEQYF. As DNA, the CDR3 is TGTGCCAGCTCACCACCGGGACCATCCTACGAGCAGTACTTC.

The chain employs TRBV5-1 and TRBJ2-1; 8 nucleotides match TRBD2. Per the germline V gene, CDR1 is SGHRS and CDR2 is YFSETQ. The CDR3 loop spans 15 amino acids. V lost 1 base, J lost 5 bases, and 5 bases stayed unmatched. In DNA, the CDR3 is TGCGCCAGCAGCTTGAGTACTAGCGGACACAATGAGCAGTTCTTC. The encoded protein is CASSLSTSGHNEQFF.

This clonotype came up many times. The chain recombines TRBV2 with TRBJ1-6, with 10 bases identical to TRBD1. This CDR3 is built from 14 residues. The trim removed 4 bases at V and 9 bases at J, leaving 3 bases unmatched. Germline CDR1 reads SNHLY; CDR2 reads FYNNEI. The CDR3 DNA reads as TGTGCCAGCAGTGGGGACAGGGGAGTTTCACCCCTCCACTTT. This sequence encodes CASSGDRGVSPLHF.

Ten or more counts support this clonotype. The CDR3 reads CASSFGTQETQYF. CDR3 DNA: TGTGCCAGCAGCTTCGGGACTCAGGAGACCCAGTACTTC. The J gene is TRBJ2-5, the V gene TRBV5-5, with D perhaps TRBD2 (6 bases). CDR1 is SGHKS, CDR2 YYEKEE, per germline (reference sequence). The CDR3 sequence is 13 residues long. Trimming removed 2 bases at V and 5 bases at J, with 10 bases between.

This rearrangement joins TRBV24-1 to TRBJ2-5; no definite D call. This CDR3 is built from 12 residues. Looked up from germline, CDR1 is KGHDR and CDR2 is SFDVKD. Trimming stripped 6 bases from V and 5 bases from J, with 9 bases between. The CDR3 bases are TGTGCCACCAGTAGGTTTGGGGAGACCCAGTACTTC. This codes for CATSRFGETQYF.

This clonotype turned up a few times. The chain combines TRBV12-3 or TRBV12-4 with TRBJ1-2; D is undetermined. Trimming left V 5 bases short and J 8 bases short, with 15 bases between. The CDR3 has 13 residues. The chain's CDR3 is CASSNMNLGGYTF. The CDR3 bases are TGTGCCAGCAGTAACATGAACCTAGGCGGCTACACCTTC.

This clonotype was observed at least ten times. V and J are TRBV12-3 or TRBV12-4 and TRBJ2-4, with 16 bases identical to TRBD2. V was pared by 6 bases and J by 2 bases, with 7 bases of the junction left unmatched. This CDR3 is built from 18 residues. This CDR3 reads CASSILGLAGGTKNIQYF. CDR3 bases: TGTGCCAGCAGCATTTTGGGACTAGCGGGAGGGACCAAAAACATTCAGTACTTC.